This TCR beta chain emerged from a study of shared clonotypes between healthy human individuals. Sequenced by immunoSEQ multiplex PCR; TCRdb stores in-frame clones only, minus some. The table has 780,000 or so clones, 72% seen once; the top ten hold under 2%. On this clone itself: Its target is not known.

Study-level findings and limits: The naive CD4 repertoires of a handful of donors were compared, and 5% to 6.5% of clonotypes were shared.

Looked up from germline, CDR1 is KGHSH and CDR2 is LQKENI. This CDR3 is 11 amino acids long. V lost 2 bases and J 6 bases, leaving 1 base between the germline ends. The sequenced sample was memory CD4+ T cells sorted from blood. Documented subset: CD45RA-negative fraction. The sequence derives from a woman younger than 45 in good health. The genes are TRBV18 and TRBJ2-2; D call uncertain. The CDR3 sequence is CASSPSGELFF. As DNA, the CDR3 is TGTGCCAGCTCACCATCCGGGGAGCTGTTTTTT. The whole variable domain, filled in from reference TRBV18 and TRBJ2-2, reads NAGVMQNPRHLVRRRGQEARLRCSPMKGHSHVYWYRQLPEEGLKFMVYLQKENIIDESGMPKERFSAEFPKEGPSILRIQQVVRGDSAAYFCASSPSGELFFGEGSRLTVL.